Each of the 11 T cell receptor beta chains below was sequenced from the same sample in a study of cytomegalovirus exposure and HLA in healthy donors. The PCR had 60 Vbeta and 13 Jbeta primers. Assay: immunoSEQ multiplex PCR; the TCRdb copy retains only in-frame clones and omits some. The profile shows roughly 200,000 clones, about 80% of them singletons. The sequencing sample was made of PBMCs. These receptors were collected from a woman in her thirties or forties in good health and CMV-seronegative.

The sample holds a few counts of this clone. J is TRBJ2-1 and V is TRBV5-6; 11 nucleotides match TRBD2. Germline trimming cut 1 base from V and 4 bases from J; bases unmatched to any gene: 1. CDR3 length equals 15 residues. Germline values: CDR1 SGHDT, CDR2 YYEEEE. CDR3: CASSLRTSGYNEQFF. The CDR3 DNA sequence: TGTGCCAGCAGCTTGAGGACTAGCGGGTACAATGAGCAGTTCTTC.

V usage is TRBV6-5 and J usage is TRBJ2-7; TRBD1 agrees at 8 bases. Germline V lookup: CDR1 MNHEY, CDR2 SVGAGI. The ends lost 3 bases at V and 0 bases at J; junction bases unmatched: 4. The CDR3 totals 15 residues. CDR3: CASSYGGTGSYEQYF. For the CDR3, the DNA is TGTGCCAGCAGTTATGGCGGGACAGGCTCCTACGAGCAGTACTTC.

The chain combines TRBV5-4 with TRBJ2-7; D is possibly TRBD2 (5 bases). V was shortened by 4 bases and J by 7 bases, with 21 bases between the two germline ends. Germline CDR1 SGHNT, CDR2 YYREEE (reference sequence). The CDR3 is 15 residues long. The CDR3 DNA is TGTGCCAGCAGCCCCCCGACGCGGGTACCTAGAGAGCAGTACTTC. This codes for CASSPPTRVPREQYF.

This clone has just one count. This sequence joins TRBV18 and TRBJ2-7; 7 bases line up with TRBD1. Germline CDR1 KGHSH, CDR2 LQKENI. The ends lost 0 bases at V and 5 bases at J; junction bases unmatched: 7. The CDR3 runs to 15 residues. CDR3 sequence: CASSPPTGAKNEQYF. The CDR3 DNA sequence: TGTGCCAGCTCACCACCCACAGGGGCTAAGAACGAGCAGTACTTC.

As for this clone: The same CDR3 also results from other DNA sequences found in this sample. The J gene is TRBJ1-2, the V gene TRBV7-9; D gene ambiguous. Trimming took off 4 bases at V and 1 base at J, with 7 bases between the two ends. The CDR3 loop spans 13 amino acids. Germline loops: CDR1 SEHNR, CDR2 FQNEAQ (reference sequence). This chain's CDR3 is CASSSLSNYGYTF. CDR3 DNA: TGTGCCAGCAGCTCCCTAAGTAACTATGGCTACACCTTC.

The sample holds one count of this clone. V usage is TRBV5-6 and J usage is TRBJ2-7, with a tentative D call TRBD1 (6 bases). The CDR3 has 16 amino acids. Trimming shortened V by 1 base and J by 3 bases, and 17 bases separated the two germline ends. The germline gives CDR1 SGHDT, CDR2 YYEEEE. The CDR3 loop is CASSLRQDHLGYEQYF. DNA of the CDR3: TGTGCCAGCAGCTTGAGACAGGACCACCTGGGCTACGAGCAGTACTTC.

The chain employs TRBV19 and TRBJ2-2; D perhaps matches TRBD2 (5 bases). V lost 6 bases, J lost 1 base, and 6 bases lay in between. The CDR3 contains 13 residues. Germline CDR1 is LNHDA and CDR2 is SQIVND (reference sequence). CDR3 region: CASREVNTGELFF. In DNA, the CDR3 is TGTGCCAGTAGGGAGGTGAACACCGGGGAGCTGTTTTTT. The variable domain in full, completed from reference TRBV19 and TRBJ2-2, reads DGGITQSPKYLFRKEGQNVTLSCEQNLNHDAMYWYRQDPGQGLRLIYYSQIVNDFQKGDIAEGYSVSREKKESFPLTVTSAQKNPTAFYLCASREVNTGELFFGEGSRLTVL.

The chain couples TRBV7-9 to TRBJ2-3; 9 bases map to TRBD2. Germline values: CDR1 SEHNR, CDR2 FQNEAQ (reference sequence). There are 18 residues in the CDR3. The V gene end was trimmed by 0 bases and the J gene end by 6 bases; junction bases not matched to a gene: 13. This chain's CDR3 is CASSLALPNSGSADTQYF. The DNA for the CDR3 is TGTGCCAGCAGCTTAGCCCTCCCAAATAGCGGGAGTGCTGATACGCAGTATTTT. Complete variable domain (other parts from reference TRBV7-9 and TRBJ2-3): DTGVSQNPRHKITKRGQNVTFRCDPISEHNRLYWYRQTLGQGPEFLTYFQNEAQLEKSRLLSDRFSAERPKGSFSTLEIQRTEQGDSAMYLCASSLALPNSGSADTQYFGPGTRLTVL.

The genes are TRBV14 and TRBJ1-2; a possible D gene is TRBD1 (5 bases). The CDR3 contains 14 residues. Per the germline V gene, CDR1 is SGHDN and CDR2 is FVKESK. Trimming removed 4 bases at V and 2 bases at J, with 11 bases between. In DNA form, the CDR3 reads TGTGCCAGCAGCCCTTTACACAGGAACTATGGCTACACCTTC. Translated: CASSPLHRNYGYTF.

The V gene is TRBV7-8, the J gene TRBJ2-7, with D possibly matching TRBD2 (5 bases). Trimming removed 2 bases from V and 2 bases from J, with 10 bases in between. The germline V gene encodes CDR1 SGHVS and CDR2 FQNEAQ. The CDR3 consists of 14 residues. CDR3 protein: CASSLSGGTYEQYF. As DNA, the CDR3 is TGTGCCAGCAGCTTAAGCGGAGGCACCTACGAGCAGTACTTC.

The chain combines TRBV2 with TRBJ1-1, with 7 bases fitting TRBD1. V trimming: 7 bases; J trimming: 1 base; junction bases outside the gene matches: 6. Germline V gene data show CDR1 as SNHLY and CDR2 as FYNNEI. The CDR3 is 14 residues long. The CDR3 is CASKQGQANTEAFF. The CDR3 region has the DNA TGTGCCAGCAAGCAAGGACAGGCGAACACTGAAGCTTTCTTT.